This record covers a single TCR beta chain. Its specificity is not known. Each CDR3 protein gets one entry after TCRdb re-called the reads with MiXCR. Of about 310,000 distinct CDR3 sequences listed, 15% to 20% are singletons. This record comes from a study of T cell repertoires in cytomegalovirus infection. Study context: Indications of both CMV infection and matching HLA type were provided by public TCR beta signatures. Findings of the study overall: Cumulative frequency (of public TCR beta family members) identified carriers of CMV plus the relevant HLA. Across the ex vivo response, the dominant clonotypes were HLA-C-restricted CMV-specific TCR beta clonotypes.

This CDR3 comprises 15 residues. Per germline, CDR1 LGHNA and CDR2 YNFKEQ. With 3 bases clipped from V and 3 bases from J, the junction kept 6 bases outside the gene matches. The sequence was obtained from a human donor in good health (CMV status not recorded). Some clones in this sample may be carry-over from other donors' samples. The gene calls are TRBV4-2 and TRBJ2-7; 9 nucleotides line up with TRBD1. Sequencing was done on a sample of PBMCs. CDR3 sequence reads: CASSQEGQGSYEQYF. In DNA, the CDR3 is TGTGCCAGCAGCCAGGAGGGACAGGGAAGCTACGAGCAGTACTTC.